One TCR beta chain is described in this entry. CDR3 size: 14 residues. Germline CDR1 reads KGHSH; CDR2 reads LQKENI. Trimming took 3 bases from V and 1 from J, leaving 7 bases between them. This sample is part of a study of T cell changes during pregnancy in multiple sclerosis. Data came from immunoSEQ multiplex PCR; TCRdb stores just in-frame clones and leaves some out. Of 30,000 to 45,000 clones in the sample, about 91% were seen once. The rearrangement links TRBV18 to TRBJ1-5; D is unresolved. This clonotype was obtained from a female donor with multiple sclerosis, enrolled in a pregnancy study. The material sequenced was CD4+ T cells from peripheral blood mononuclear cells, taken after pregnancy. CDR3 coding DNA: TGTGCCAGCTCACCGGCACCCAGCAATCAGCCCCAGCATTTT. Its protein product is CASSPAPSNQPQHF.